These 24 T cell receptor beta chains share one sample of origin, sequenced in a study of blood T cells in healthy people across ages. Together with a sample-barcoded 5' primer, a J-beta primer mix was included in a second PCR lasting about 6 to 11 cycles. One entry per CDR3 protein, called by TCRdb with MiXCR from the 5' RACE reads. This table has around 620,000 distinct CDR3 sequences, approximately 27% appearing once. Sequencing used blood. The origin of the receptors is a woman in her seventies in good health.

The chain joins TRBV14 to TRBJ2-5; D not resolved. This CDR3 has 13 residues. V gave up 2 bases and J gave up 4 bases, with 8 bases separating them. Germline V gene sequence: CDR1 SGHDN, CDR2 FVKESK. This CDR3 is CASSQLVPETQYF. CDR3 in DNA: TGTGCCAGCAGCCAACTAGTCCCAGAGACCCAGTACTTC.

This clonotype has more than one count but fewer than ten. The CDR3 nucleotides read TGCGCCAGCACCCGAATGGGACAGGGACAAGAGACCCAGTACTTC. As protein: CASTRMGQGQETQYF. J is TRBJ2-5 and V is TRBV5-1, with TRBD1 matching 9 bases. Germline CDR1 SGHRS, CDR2 YFSETQ. V lost 6 bases, J lost 2 bases, and 8 bases stayed unmatched. CDR3 length: 15 residues. Looking up the rest from reference TRBV5-1 and TRBJ2-5 gives the full variable domain: KAGVTQTPRYLIKTRGQQVTLSCSPISGHRSVSWYQQTPGQGLQFLFEYFSETQRNKGNFPGRFSGRQFSNSRSEMNVSTLELGDSALYLCASTRMGQGQETQYFGPGTRLLVL.

At least ten counts were recorded for this clonotype. V usage is TRBV29-1 and J usage is TRBJ2-4; the match to TRBD2 covers 10 bases. The V and J ends lost 7 bases and 1 base, in that order; junction bases with no gene match: 7. The V gene's germline CDR1 is SQVTM and CDR2 ANQGSEA. This CDR3 has 15 residues. The CDR3 sequence: CSASYSGGAKNIQYF. The CDR3 DNA is TGCAGCGCCTCCTATAGCGGGGGGGCCAAAAACATTCAGTACTTC. Supplemented by reference TRBV29-1 and TRBJ2-4, the full variable domain reads SAVISQKPSRDICQRGTSLTIQCQVDSQVTMMFWYRQQPGQSLTLIATANQGSEATYESGFVIDKFPISRPNLTFSTLTVSNMSPEDSSIYLCSASYSGGAKNIQYFGAGTRLSVL.

This chain uses TRBV6-1 with TRBJ1-1; TRBD1 is a possible D gene (5 bases). This CDR3 contains 15 residues. CDR1 is MNHNS, CDR2 SASEGT, per germline. The V gene lost 1 base and the J gene lost 4 bases, with 13 bases spanning the gap. CDR3 region: CASSEGYRRGTEAFF. CDR3 bases: TGTGCCAGCAGTGAAGGCTACAGGCGGGGCACTGAAGCTTTCTTT.

V is TRBV7-9 and J is TRBJ2-5; TRBD1 matches 10 bases. The J call may be incorrect, as the DNA end agrees better with TRBJ2-7. The germline CDR1 and CDR2 sequences are SEHNR and FQNEAQ (reference sequence). The CDR3 runs 14 residues. CDR3 DNA sequence: TGTGCCAGCAGCTCTAGGGACAGGGGTTCCGAGCAGTACTTC. Translating gives CASSSRDRGSEQYF.

The V call is TRBV20-1, the J call TRBJ2-5, with 7 bases lining up with TRBD2. The CDR3 is 14 amino acids. V gave up 3 bases and J gave up 1 base; unmatched junction bases: 5. CDR1 and CDR2 (germline): DFQATT, SNEGSKA (reference sequence). CDR3 sequence: CSASPGGIQETQYF. DNA for the CDR3: TGCAGTGCTAGCCCCGGGGGGATCCAAGAGACCCAGTACTTC.

The CDR3 reads CASSPRIWETQYF. CDR3 DNA: TGTGCCAGCAGCCCCCGCATTTGGGAGACCCAGTACTTC. The genes are TRBV7-2 and TRBJ2-1, with no clear D. The J call may be in error: the DNA end matches TRBJ2-5 better. The germline V gene encodes CDR1 SGHTA and CDR2 FQGNSA. The CDR3 has 13 amino acids.

This clonotype was found a few times. The V and J genes are TRBV6-2 or TRBV6-3 and TRBJ1-2, with D unresolved. Trimming shortened V by 3 bases and J by 7 bases, and 15 bases separated the two germline ends. CDR3 length equals 14 residues. The V gene's germline CDR1 is MNHEY and CDR2 SVGEGT. The CDR3 DNA follows: TGTGCCAGCAGTTATGGGCCATCGGCTGGTGGCTACACCTTC. Translation: CASSYGPSAGGYTF.

This clonotype has a handful of counts. This chain connects TRBV5-1 to TRBJ1-4; no clear D gene. The ends were cut back, 6 bases at V and 0 bases at J, with 12 bases in the middle. The germline gives CDR1 SGHRS, CDR2 YFSETQ. The CDR3 totals 15 residues. CDR3: CASTPDPATNEKLFF. The CDR3, as DNA: TGCGCCAGCACCCCCGACCCTGCAACTAATGAAAAACTGTTTTTT.

The chain combines TRBV7-2 with TRBJ2-5, with 11 bases that match TRBD2. CDR1 is SGHTA, CDR2 FQGNSA, per germline. This CDR3 comprises 15 residues. V gave up 5 bases and J gave up 2 bases; unmatched junction bases: 4. The CDR3 nucleotides read TGTGCCAGCAGCAAACTAGCGGGGGCACAAGAGACCCAGTACTTC. Its translation is CASSKLAGAQETQYF.

Here the CDR3 DNA reads TGTGCCAGCAGCTTAGGTTCAGCGGGAGGGGTATATCAAGAGACCCAGTACTTC. This codes for CASSLGSAGGVYQETQYF. The chain combines TRBV11-2 with TRBJ2-5, with TRBD2 matching over 10 bases. CDR1 is SGHAT, CDR2 FQNNGV, per germline. V was clipped by 1 base and J by 2 bases; unmatched bases: 10. The CDR3 consists of 18 residues.

V gene TRBV2 combines with J gene TRBJ2-5; D gene ambiguous. The last part of the DNA fits TRBJ2-1 better; the J call may be wrong. Germline CDR1 reads SNHLY; CDR2 reads FYNNEI. This CDR3 region has 11 residues. The CDR3 loop reads CASQLLNEQFF. DNA for the CDR3: TGTGCCAGTCAGTTACTTAACGAGCAGTTCTTC.

This clonotype came up a few times. The chain recombines TRBV7-6 with TRBJ2-5, with TRBD2 matching over 8 bases. V was clipped by 7 bases and J by 0 bases; unmatched bases: 13. Germline CDR1 reads SGHVS; CDR2 reads FNYEAQ. This CDR3 contains 17 residues. The CDR3 protein is CASTQLLAENNQETQYF. CDR3 DNA: TGTGCCAGCACCCAGCTACTAGCGGAGAACAACCAAGAGACCCAGTACTTC.

This clonotype was seen once. The chain links TRBV28 to TRBJ2-3; D is uncertain. The ends were cut back, 4 bases at V and 0 bases at J, with 11 bases in the middle. The CDR3 length is 15 residues. From germline, CDR1 is MDHEN and CDR2 SYDVKM. The CDR3 protein is CASSSGRTSTDTQYF. Here the CDR3 DNA reads TGTGCCAGCAGTTCCGGCAGAACTAGCACAGATACGCAGTATTTT.

The V and J genes are TRBV7-2 and TRBJ2-7; 13 positions agree with TRBD2. The CDR3 loop spans 16 amino acids. Germline values: CDR1 SGHTA, CDR2 FQGNSA. V shed 3 bases and J 0 bases; nucleotides not matched to a gene: 2. The CDR3 loop reads CASSLGLAGFSYEQYF. The CDR3 region has the DNA TGTGCCAGCAGCTTGGGACTAGCGGGGTTCTCCTACGAGCAGTACTTC.

This clonotype was seen only a few times. One end of the junction does not line up with germline, which may come from a read error. The chain's CDR3 is CAISGQGADEQLF. The CDR3 nucleotides are TGTGCCATCTCCGGACAGGGGGCCGATGAGCAGCTCTTC. This chain joins TRBV10-3 and TRBJ2-5; 11 bases align to TRBD1. The CDR3 consists of 13 residues. Germline CDR1 and CDR2: ENHRY and SYGVKD.

The chain recombines TRBV5-1 with TRBJ1-4; D possibly corresponds to TRBD1 (5 bases). Deletions cut 2 bases from V and 8 bases from J, with 13 bases between. The CDR3 contains 14 residues. Germline loops: CDR1 SGHRS, CDR2 YFSETQ. CDR3 region: CASSFGGGTEKLFF. The CDR3 DNA sequence: TGCGCCAGCAGCTTCGGTGGGGGGACCGAAAAACTGTTTTTT.

This clonotype has just a few counts. V gene TRBV3-1 combines with J gene TRBJ2-3; no reliable D call. Germline values: CDR1 LGHDT, CDR2 YNNKEL (reference sequence). Trimming pared 3 bases from V and 4 bases from J, leaving 11 bases between. The length of the CDR3 is 14 residues. The CDR3 DNA is TGTGCCAGCAGCCACCGCGACTTCTCAGATACGCAGTATTTT. Its protein is CASSHRDFSDTQYF.

The genes are TRBV29-1 and TRBJ2-7, with 8 bases aligning to TRBD1. The germline gives CDR1 SQVTM, CDR2 ANQGSEA. The junction had 5 bases not matched to a gene; V was cut back by 6 bases and J by 7 bases. This CDR3 is built from 11 residues. The CDR3 nucleotides are TGCAGCGTCGGACAGGGCAGTGAGCAGTACTTC. It yields the protein CSVGQGSEQYF.

The V gene is TRBV5-1, the J gene TRBJ1-2, with D uncertain. The CDR3 covers 13 residues. Germline V lookup: CDR1 SGHRS, CDR2 YFSETQ. The V end was cut by 7 bases, the J end by 4 bases, with 14 bases between. The CDR3: CASEAGGGYGYTF. CDR3 sequence (DNA): TGCGCCAGCGAAGCAGGAGGTGGCTATGGCTACACCTTC.

The genes are TRBV4-2 and TRBJ1-4; unclear D gene. Germline CDR1 and CDR2: LGHNA and YNFKEQ. The CDR3 is 15 residues long. With 2 bases removed from V and 1 base from J, the gap between germline ends came to 8 bases. CDR3 nucleotides: TGTGCCAGCAGCCAAACGCCGGGAACTAATGAAAAACTGTTTTTT. It is translated as CASSQTPGTNEKLFF.

This chain uses TRBV29-1 with TRBJ2-6; maybe TRBD1 (5 bases). V gave up 4 bases and J gave up 2 bases, with 6 bases separating them. CDR3 length: 13 amino acids. Germline assignment: CDR1 SQVTM and CDR2 ANQGSEA. The CDR3 loop reads CSVGRAGANVLTF. The CDR3 DNA sequence: TGCAGCGTTGGCAGGGCTGGGGCCAACGTCCTGACTTTC.

The chain recombines TRBV21-1 with TRBJ2-7; TRBD2, as called in the table, went unchecked against the DNA. TRBV21-1 is a pseudogene. CDR3 length: 19 residues. As DNA, the CDR3 is TGTGCCAGCAGGCCGCCGGGACTAGCGGGGTACCCTGGATCCTACGAGCAGTACTTC. Translating gives CASRPPGLAGYPGSYEQYF.

The V gene is TRBV5-1, the J gene TRBJ2-3; 14 positions match TRBD2. CDR1 and CDR2 from the germline V gene are SGHRS and YFSETQ. Trimming took 2 bases from V and 6 from J; bases not matched to a gene: 2. This CDR3 spans 15 amino acids. DNA for the CDR3: TGCGCCAGCAGCTTTGGACTAGCGGGGGGCGATACGCAGTATTTT. The encoded protein is CASSFGLAGGDTQYF.